The clone carrying this TCR beta chain was recorded a few times. This sample is part of a study of blood T cell repertoires in COVID-19. The data were produced by immunoSEQ multiplex PCR, yet TCRdb's version contains in-frame clones alone and is incomplete. The profile shows tens of thousands of clones, about 80% of them singletons. The germline V gene encodes CDR1 WSHSY and CDR2 SAAADI. The CDR3 has 14 amino acids. Trimming at V came to 3 bases and at J to 4 bases, leaving 5 bases not matched to a gene. The receptor's source is a woman aged 55-69 years with acute or convalescent COVID-19. This chain connects TRBV10-2 to TRBJ1-2; 7 bases are a match to TRBD1. The sample taken for sequencing was peripheral blood. The CDR3 region is CASSEQGKGYGYTF. CDR3 in DNA: TGCGCCAGCAGTGAACAGGGGAAGGGCTATGGCTACACCTTC.